This section outlines one T cell receptor (beta chain) sequence together with its context. The source of the sample is a study of blood T cell repertoires in COVID-19. Study-wide context: Sample material is recorded as cDNA or gDNA derived from T cells, B-cell-depleted T cells, or PBMCs.

The CDR3 loop spans 12 amino acids. V was clipped by 2 bases and J by 4 bases, with 6 bases between them. CDR1 SQVTM and CDR2 ANQGSEA come from the germline V gene. Clones were read by immunoSEQ multiplex PCR, and TCRdb kept only the in-frame ones, dropping some. The sample carries fewer than 85,000 clones, 80% to 90% recorded once. J is TRBJ2-1 and V is TRBV29-1; D is uncertain. Sample: peripheral blood. The sequence was obtained from a middle-aged man with active COVID-19. CDR3 sequence reads: CSVELQYNEQFF. The CDR3 region has the DNA TGCAGCGTTGAATTACAGTACAATGAGCAGTTCTTC.